Given below is one TCR beta chain in context. These data belong to a study of blood T cell repertoires in COVID-19. Study background: Cohort 3 recovery required two negative PCRs, clearance, or symptom resolution. Nucleic acid was either cDNA or gDNA, and it came from T cells, B-cell-depleted T cells, or PBMCs.

Assay used: immunoSEQ multiplex PCR; TCRdb lists only in-frame clones, some missing. The top ten clones hold about 26% of a sample with some 180,000 clones, 86% of them seen once. Germline V gives CDR1 PRHDT, CDR2 FYEKMQ (reference sequence). The V and J ends lost 11 bases and 5 bases, in that order; junction bases with no gene match: 9. This CDR3 spans 13 amino acids. The study recruited people aged 18 to 89 years across approximately 24 US areas. Participant-reported clinical history was the basis for cohort assignment. The TCR comes from a woman aged 40 to 55 in a cohort exposed to, infected with or recovered from COVID-19 (not recorded which). The sequenced sample consisted of PBMCs or T cells enriched from blood (not recorded which). The gene calls are TRBV13 and TRBJ2-5, with TRBD2 matching over 9 bases. CDR3 protein: CARAGGARETQYF. The CDR3 nucleotides are TGTGCCCGCGCGGGGGGGGCCCGGGAGACCCAGTACTTC.